This entry concerns a single TCR beta chain. The data belong to a study of monozygotic twins with inflammatory bowel disease. Reprocessing the 5' RACE reads, TCRdb reports a single entry for every CDR3 protein and omits DNA. This sample's table reports some 150,000 distinct CDR3 sequences. This CDR3 spans 13 amino acids. Germline V gene sequence: CDR1 SGHRS, CDR2 YFSETQ. The sample was blood. The TCR was taken from a human donor with ulcerative colitis or Crohn's disease, or a healthy co-twin of an affected twin (not recorded which). This chain uses TRBV5-1 with TRBJ1-4. CDR3 residues: CASSLQRDEKLFF. Full variable domain (outside the CDR3, taken from reference TRBV5-1 and TRBJ1-4): KAGVTQTPRYLIKTRGQQVTLSCSPISGHRSVSWYQQTPGQGLQFLFEYFSETQRNKGNFPGRFSGRQFSNSRSEMNVSTLELGDSALYLCASSLQRDEKLFFGSGTQLSVL.